The rows below give T cell receptor beta chains drawn from one sample of a study of blood T cell repertoires in COVID-19. Using immunoSEQ multiplex PCR, the repertoire was profiled, and TCRdb retains in-frame clones only, with some absent. This sample has around 330,000 clones, with approximately 90% found just once. Sample: peripheral blood. Receptors were obtained from a woman in her 30s with COVID-19, enrolled during active disease. The CDR3 runs from the conserved cysteine through the conserved F or W. Fields, in order: J gene, V gene, CDR3 protein.

J gene: TRBJ1-6
V gene: TRBV6-5
CDR3 protein: CASSTLGQFNSPLHF

J gene: TRBJ1-2
V gene: TRBV3-1/TRBV3-2
CDR3 protein: CASSQETGGFGYTF

J gene: TRBJ2-2
V gene: TRBV5-4
CDR3 protein: CASSLGTGDTGELFF

J gene: TRBJ1-1
V gene: TRBV6-5
CDR3 protein: CASSRGTAEAFF

J gene: TRBJ2-3
V gene: TRBV5-6
CDR3 protein: CASSLSGGPGDTQYF

J gene: TRBJ1-3
V gene: TRBV11-3
CDR3 protein: CASSPDRGPGNTIYF

J gene: TRBJ2-5
V gene: TRBV7-2
CDR3 protein: CASSGGSGGQETQYF

J gene: TRBJ2-3
V gene: TRBV7-9
CDR3 protein: CASSLVILREASTDTQYF

J gene: TRBJ1-4
V gene: TRBV30
CDR3 protein: CAWTPPPATNEKLFF

J gene: TRBJ2-3
V gene: TRBV2
CDR3 protein: CASSDRIASSSTDTQYF

J gene: TRBJ1-3
V gene: TRBV2
CDR3 protein: CASSEVRAGNTIYF

J gene: TRBJ1-2
V gene: TRBV25-1
CDR3 protein: CASSAGQGSSYGYTF

J gene: TRBJ2-4
V gene: TRBV7-9
CDR3 protein: CASSSRTGRAENIQYF